A selection of T cell receptor beta chains follows, all from one sample in a study of T-cell reconstitution after alpha-beta-depleted transplantation in children. Each CDR3 protein gets one entry after TCRdb re-called the PCR reads with MiXCR. This repertoire shows about 370,000 distinct CDR3 sequences, roughly 20% found once; its top ten account for approximately 3.8%. This specimen was PBMCs from the stem cell graft donor, taken from the stem cell graft. These receptors all come from a human donor who donated a stem cell graft to a child with acute myeloid leukemia. The CDR3 runs from the conserved cysteine through the conserved F or W. The order of the fields is D gene, clone size, J gene, V gene, CDR3 protein, CDR3 DNA. A D gene is named only where the DNA matches it firmly. For some rows the clone size is stated as once, few or many, or as a class when expanded; others skip it.

TRBD2 | few | TRBJ2-3 | TRBV10-3 | CAMAPSGSVTDTQYF | TGTGCCATGGCTCCTAGCGGGAGTGTGACAGATACGCAGTATTTT
- | - | TRBJ2-7 | TRBV7-2 | CASTPSGAYEQYF | TGTGCCAGCACTCCATCCGGGGCGTACGAGCAGTACTTC
TRBD2 | - | TRBJ2-3 | TRBV28 | CASSPLAGGIDTQYF | TGTGCCAGCAGTCCACTAGCGGGAGGAATAGATACGCAGTATTTT
- | few | TRBJ2-7 | TRBV7-2 | CASSPNRAITYEQYF | TGTGCCAGCAGCCCCAACCGGGCGATAACCTACGAGCAGTACTTC
- | - | TRBJ1-5 | TRBV12-3/TRBV12-4 | CASSQTGQHNQPQHF | TGTGCCAGCAGTCAGACAGGACAGCACAATCAGCCCCAGCATTTT
- | - | TRBJ1-6 | TRBV5-5 | CASSLDPVPANHF | TGTGCCAGCAGCTTGGATCCAGTCCCAGCGAACCACTTT
TRBD1 | - | TRBJ2-2 | TRBV4-1 | CASSLKPGTGPTGELFF | TGCGCCAGCAGCCTAAAACCCGGGACAGGGCCCACCGGGGAGCTGTTTTTT
TRBD2 | few | TRBJ2-7 | TRBV20-1 | CSATGTSGSYEQYF | TGCAGTGCTACCGGGACTAGCGGCTCCTACGAGCAGTACTTC
- | - | TRBJ2-1 | TRBV20-1 | CSARDRELARTYNEQFF | TGCAGTGCTAGAGATCGGGAACTAGCACGTACCTACAATGAGCAGTTCTTC
- | few | TRBJ2-1 | TRBV12-3/TRBV12-4 | CASSPPPYNEQFF | TGTGCCAGCAGCCCCCCCCCCTACAATGAGCAGTTCTTC
- | few | TRBJ1-1 | TRBV5-5 | CASSTNNRQSAAFF | TGTGCCAGCAGCACGAACAATAGACAGTCGGCGGCTTTCTTT
TRBD2 | - | TRBJ2-3 | TRBV20-1 | CSATRGLAGNTDTQYF | TGCAGTGCTACCCGAGGACTAGCGGGAAACACAGATACGCAGTATTTT
TRBD1 | many | TRBJ2-4 | TRBV29-1 | CSVITGGEGIQYF | TGCAGCGTTATCACAGGGGGCGAGGGCATTCAGTACTTC
TRBD2 | - | TRBJ2-1 | TRBV5-4 | CASSLAGGAPYNEQFF | TGTGCCAGCAGCTTGGCGGGGGGAGCTCCCTACAATGAGCAGTTCTTC
- | few | TRBJ2-7 | TRBV10-1 | CASSESSYSVGSGEQYF | TGCGCCAGCAGTGAGTCTTCTTATTCAGTAGGAAGTGGGGAGCAGTACTTC
- | few | TRBJ2-1 | TRBV9 | CASSVAPPREQFF | TGTGCCAGCAGCGTGGCGCCCCCCCGGGAGCAGTTCTTC
TRBD2 | - | TRBJ2-1 | TRBV5-1 | CASRPLTSGVVDEQFF | TGCGCCAGCAGACCGCTGACTAGCGGGGTGGTGGATGAGCAGTTCTTC
- | many | TRBJ2-7 | TRBV21-1 | CASSPGLASPGDYEQYF | TGTGCCAGCAGCCCGGGACTAGCCAGCCCTGGGGACTACGAGCAGTACTTC
- | many | TRBJ2-3 | TRBV25-1 | CASSENTDTQYF | TGTGCCAGCAGTGAAAATACAGATACGCAGTATTTT
TRBD2 | - | TRBJ2-7 | TRBV20-1 | CSVAGPRLAGGYEQYF | TGCAGTGTCGCGGGACCCCGACTAGCGGGGGGATACGAGCAGTACTTC
TRBD1 | - | TRBJ2-7 | TRBV20-1 | CSARVIWPGGNYEQYF | TGCAGTGCTAGAGTGATTTGGCCAGGGGGAAACTACGAGCAGTACTTC
TRBD1 | once | TRBJ2-7 | TRBV4-2 | CASSQDGQGDPYEQYF | TGTGCCAGCAGCCAAGATGGACAGGGGGACCCCTACGAGCAGTACTTC
TRBD2 | few | TRBJ2-7 | TRBV25-1 | CASSEWIGGAHSEQYF | TGTGCCAGCAGTGAATGGATCGGGGGGGCGCATAGCGAGCAGTACTTC
- | - | TRBJ2-1 | TRBV6-1 | CASSVSTGYNEQFF | TGTGCCAGCAGTGTAAGTACGGGATACAATGAGCAGTTCTTC
TRBD1 | many | TRBJ2-3 | TRBV7-2 | CASSLGQGSDTQYF | TGTGCCAGCAGCTTAGGACAGGGTTCAGATACGCAGTATTTT